The 3 T cell receptor beta chains below were found in one sample sequenced in a study of T cell changes during pregnancy in multiple sclerosis. Clones were sequenced by immunoSEQ multiplex PCR, and TCRdb holds only the in-frame ones, with some missing. The sample holds tens of thousands of clones, 90% seen once. This material consisted of CD8+ T cells from peripheral blood mononuclear cells, taken before pregnancy. The receptors originated from a female donor with multiple sclerosis, enrolled in a pregnancy study.

The V gene is TRBV10-2, the J gene TRBJ1-4; TRBD1 matches at 7 bases. Trimming at V came to 5 bases and at J to 8 bases, leaving 14 bases not matched to a gene. Germline assignment: CDR1 WSHSY and CDR2 SAAADI. The CDR3 is made up of 16 amino acids. CDR3 protein: CASSRPLDREEEKLFF. CDR3 sequence (DNA): TGCGCCAGCAGTAGGCCTTTAGACAGGGAGGAAGAAAAACTGTTTTTT.

The chain employs TRBV27 and TRBJ2-7; maybe TRBD2 (6 bases). Per germline, CDR1 MNHEY and CDR2 SMNVEV (reference sequence). The CDR3 runs to 12 residues. The V and J ends lost 8 bases and 3 bases respectively, with 11 bases between them. The CDR3 bases are TGTGCCAGCCGGGACTTTTACTACGAGCAGTACTTC. Its protein is CASRDFYYEQYF.

This clone was picked up a small number of times. This CDR3 is CASSLLAGDTDTQYF. For the CDR3, the DNA is TGTGCCAGCAGTCTCTTAGCGGGGGACACAGATACGCAGTATTTT. V is TRBV6-1 and J is TRBJ2-3; 9 bases map to TRBD2. Germline CDR1 and CDR2: MNHNS and SASEGT. The CDR3 has 15 amino acids. With 5 bases clipped from V and 2 bases from J, the junction kept 5 bases outside the gene matches.